These T cell receptor beta chains were read from a single sample in a study of Graves' ophthalmopathy and Graves' hyperthyroidism. TCRdb reprocessed the multiplex PCR reads with MiXCR, giving one entry per CDR3 protein. The table shows 600,000 to 650,000 distinct CDR3 sequences, with about 24% occurring only once. The material sequenced was peripheral blood. The receptors were gathered from a woman between 18 and 29 years old with stable Graves' hyperthyroidism. Some clones in this sample may be carry-over from other donors' samples. Both conserved end residues are part of each CDR3. The D gene is left open where the match is weak. A row's size may be missing; if present it is once, few, many or a size class.

d_call: NA
j_call: TRBJ1-2
v_call: TRBV29-1
clone_size: many
cdr3_aa: CSVWQKYGYTF
cdr3_nt: TGCAGCGTATGGCAGAAATATGGCTACACCTTC

d_call: NA
j_call: TRBJ2-2
v_call: TRBV27
clone_size: many
cdr3_aa: CASSLSLMAGELFF
cdr3_nt: TGTGCCAGCAGTCTAAGTTTGATGGCCGGGGAGCTGTTTTTT

d_call: TRBD1
j_call: TRBJ1-2
v_call: TRBV29-1
clone_size: many
cdr3_aa: CSVSEGAIGYTF
cdr3_nt: TGCAGCGTTTCTGAGGGGGCGATTGGCTACACCTTC

d_call: NA
j_call: TRBJ1-2
v_call: TRBV12-3/TRBV12-4
clone_size: many
cdr3_aa: CASSFVTASYGYTF
cdr3_nt: TGTGCCAGCAGTTTCGTGACAGCCTCGTATGGCTACACCTTC

d_call: NA
j_call: TRBJ1-1
v_call: TRBV4-2
clone_size: NA
cdr3_aa: CASSQAERGGGTTEAFF
cdr3_nt: TGTGCCAGCAGCCAAGCCGAGAGGGGCGGGGGAACCACTGAAGCTTTCTTT

d_call: NA
j_call: TRBJ1-1
v_call: TRBV6-1
clone_size: many
cdr3_aa: CASSRLRNTEAFF
cdr3_nt: TGTGCCAGCAGCCGCCTCAGGAACACTGAAGCTTTCTTT

d_call: NA
j_call: TRBJ1-2
v_call: TRBV11-1
clone_size: NA
cdr3_aa: CASSLKGASQRYGYTF
cdr3_nt: TGTGCCAGCAGCTTAAAGGGAGCGAGCCAGAGATATGGCTACACCTTC

d_call: NA
j_call: TRBJ1-1
v_call: TRBV4-2
clone_size: many
cdr3_aa: CASSQDKAPNTEAFF
cdr3_nt: TGTGCCAGCAGCCAAGATAAGGCACCGAACACTGAAGCTTTCTTT

d_call: TRBD2
j_call: TRBJ2-7
v_call: TRBV7-2
clone_size: NA
cdr3_aa: CASSLAGTRSYEQYF
cdr3_nt: TGTGCCAGCAGCTTAGCCGGGACTAGATCCTACGAGCAGTACTTC

d_call: NA
j_call: TRBJ2-7
v_call: TRBV7-2
clone_size: NA
cdr3_aa: CASSFGGVYYEQYF
cdr3_nt: TGTGCCAGCAGCTTCGGTGGGGTTTACTACGAGCAGTACTTC

d_call: TRBD1
j_call: TRBJ2-7
v_call: TRBV2
clone_size: many
cdr3_aa: CASTPGQTGEQYF
cdr3_nt: TGTGCCAGCACACCGGGACAGACCGGCGAGCAGTACTTC

d_call: NA
j_call: TRBJ1-5
v_call: TRBV12-3/TRBV12-4
clone_size: NA
cdr3_aa: CASTLGGSQPQHF
cdr3_nt: TGTGCCAGCACCCTCGGGGGAAGTCAGCCCCAGCATTTT

d_call: TRBD1
j_call: TRBJ2-6
v_call: TRBV9
clone_size: many
cdr3_aa: CASSAQWTGSTGANVLTF
cdr3_nt: TGTGCCAGCAGCGCACAATGGACAGGCTCTACTGGGGCCAACGTCCTGACTTTC

d_call: TRBD2
j_call: TRBJ2-5
v_call: TRBV5-1
clone_size: few
cdr3_aa: CASSPGTSNQETQYF
cdr3_nt: TGCGCCAGCAGCCCCGGGACTAGCAATCAAGAGACCCAGTACTTC

d_call: NA
j_call: TRBJ1-5
v_call: TRBV6-2/TRBV6-3
clone_size: many
cdr3_aa: CASGPGTREGKQPQHF
cdr3_nt: TGTGCCAGCGGGCCCGGGACTAGGGAGGGAAAACAGCCCCAGCATTTT

d_call: NA
j_call: TRBJ2-7
v_call: TRBV20-1
clone_size: many
cdr3_aa: CSAISSERRYEQYF
cdr3_nt: TGCAGTGCAATCTCTTCGGAGAGGCGCTACGAGCAGTACTTC

d_call: NA
j_call: TRBJ2-7
v_call: TRBV12-3/TRBV12-4
clone_size: many
cdr3_aa: CASSRAGTGREQYF
cdr3_nt: TGTGCCAGCAGCCGCGCGGGAACAGGGAGGGAGCAGTACTTC

d_call: TRBD2
j_call: TRBJ2-7
v_call: TRBV7-2
clone_size: NA
cdr3_aa: CASSLALAGSTEQYF
cdr3_nt: TGTGCCAGCAGCTTAGCTCTAGCGGGATCAACCGAGCAGTACTTC

d_call: TRBD1
j_call: TRBJ1-5
v_call: TRBV13
clone_size: many
cdr3_aa: CASSFGQVKDQPQHF
cdr3_nt: TGTGCCAGCAGCTTCGGACAGGTGAAAGATCAGCCCCAGCATTTT

d_call: NA
j_call: TRBJ2-7
v_call: TRBV2
clone_size: few
cdr3_aa: CASNGQQRPYEQYF
cdr3_nt: TGTGCCAGCAACGGACAGCAAAGGCCCTACGAGCAGTACTTC

d_call: NA
j_call: TRBJ1-6
v_call: TRBV11-2
clone_size: NA
cdr3_aa: CASSLFRTLRSSYNSPLHF
cdr3_nt: TGTGCCAGCAGCTTATTTCGTACTTTGAGGAGCTCCTATAATTCACCCCTCCACTTT

d_call: NA
j_call: TRBJ2-7
v_call: TRBV20-1
clone_size: many
cdr3_aa: CSATDNKQRHEYF
cdr3_nt: TGCAGTGCCACAGATAATAAACAGCGCCATGAGTACTTC

d_call: NA
j_call: TRBJ1-2
v_call: TRBV5-1
clone_size: many
cdr3_aa: CASSLEGRSFYGYTF
cdr3_nt: TGCGCCAGCAGCTTGGAGGGACGGTCGTTCTATGGCTACACCTTC

d_call: NA
j_call: TRBJ2-7
v_call: TRBV7-2
clone_size: many
cdr3_aa: CASSSLGVTYEQYF
cdr3_nt: TGTGCCAGCAGCTCCTTGGGGGTTACCTACGAGCAGTACTTC

d_call: NA
j_call: TRBJ2-7
v_call: TRBV19
clone_size: NA
cdr3_aa: CASSNRVGRSYEQYF
cdr3_nt: TGTGCCAGTAGCAACAGGGTAGGGAGGTCCTACGAGCAGTACTTC

d_call: TRBD2
j_call: TRBJ2-7
v_call: TRBV12-3/TRBV12-4
clone_size: NA
cdr3_aa: CASSLMGLESEQYF
cdr3_nt: TGTGCCAGCAGTTTAATGGGACTAGAGAGCGAGCAGTACTTC

d_call: NA
j_call: TRBJ2-5
v_call: TRBV11-2
clone_size: few
cdr3_aa: CASSSPYSGIKTQYF
cdr3_nt: TGTGCCAGCAGCTCCCCGTATAGCGGAATAAAGACCCAGTACTTC

d_call: TRBD1
j_call: TRBJ2-7
v_call: TRBV7-9
clone_size: many
cdr3_aa: CASSFGQGQYF
cdr3_nt: TGTGCCAGCAGCTTTGGACAGGGGCAGTACTTC

d_call: NA
j_call: TRBJ2-2
v_call: TRBV7-3
clone_size: NA
cdr3_aa: CASSLMESGLGTGELFF
cdr3_nt: TGTGCCAGCAGCTTAATGGAGTCAGGTCTGGGCACCGGGGAGCTGTTTTTT

d_call: NA
j_call: TRBJ1-6
v_call: TRBV20-1
clone_size: NA
cdr3_aa: CSARDRWRSSYNSPLHF
cdr3_nt: TGCAGTGCTAGAGATCGATGGCGGAGCTCCTATAATTCACCCCTCCACTTT

d_call: NA
j_call: TRBJ2-7
v_call: TRBV6-5
clone_size: NA
cdr3_aa: CASSSTISVPTVEQYF
cdr3_nt: TGTGCCAGCAGTTCCACAATTTCGGTCCCCACCGTCGAGCAGTACTTC

d_call: TRBD1
j_call: TRBJ2-7
v_call: TRBV6-1
clone_size: many
cdr3_aa: CASIRDRLNYEQYF
cdr3_nt: TGTGCCAGCATCAGGGACAGGCTTAACTACGAGCAGTACTTC

d_call: NA
j_call: TRBJ1-2
v_call: TRBV5-1
clone_size: many
cdr3_aa: CASSLSVGGYTF
cdr3_nt: TGCGCCAGCAGTCTTTCGGTGGGTGGCTACACCTTC

d_call: NA
j_call: TRBJ1-1
v_call: TRBV12-3/TRBV12-4
clone_size: many
cdr3_aa: CASSLSVLGTEAFF
cdr3_nt: TGTGCCAGCAGTTTAAGCGTCCTAGGGACTGAAGCTTTCTTT

d_call: TRBD1
j_call: TRBJ1-1
v_call: TRBV10-3
clone_size: NA
cdr3_aa: CAITNRQGQTEAFF
cdr3_nt: TGTGCCATCACCAACCGACAGGGCCAGACTGAAGCTTTCTTT

d_call: NA
j_call: TRBJ1-1
v_call: TRBV6-1
clone_size: once
cdr3_aa: CASSEGQPSSGAFF
cdr3_nt: TGTGCCAGCAGTGAGGGCCAGCCCTCCTCTGGAGCTTTCTTT

d_call: NA
j_call: TRBJ2-2
v_call: TRBV2
clone_size: many
cdr3_aa: CASMTGPTNTGELFF
cdr3_nt: TGTGCCAGCATGACCGGGCCTACGAACACCGGGGAGCTGTTTTTT

d_call: NA
j_call: TRBJ1-6
v_call: TRBV28
clone_size: many
cdr3_aa: CASRTGRGKSSYNSPLHF
cdr3_nt: TGTGCCAGCAGAACCGGTCGGGGGAAGAGCTCCTATAATTCACCCCTCCACTTT

d_call: NA
j_call: TRBJ1-5
v_call: TRBV7-9
clone_size: NA
cdr3_aa: CASSLGEVSNQPQHF
cdr3_nt: TGTGCCAGCAGCTTAGGGGAGGTGAGCAATCAGCCCCAGCATTTT

d_call: TRBD1
j_call: TRBJ1-5
v_call: TRBV6-1
clone_size: many
cdr3_aa: CASSPATGVGNQPQHF
cdr3_nt: TGTGCCAGCAGTCCCGCGACAGGGGTGGGCAATCAGCCCCAGCATTTT

d_call: TRBD1
j_call: TRBJ2-7
v_call: TRBV6-1
clone_size: few
cdr3_aa: CASSEDRDSSYEQYF
cdr3_nt: TGTGCCAGCAGTGAAGACCGGGACAGCTCCTACGAGCAGTACTTC

d_call: TRBD1
j_call: TRBJ2-7
v_call: TRBV29-1
clone_size: many
cdr3_aa: CSVEGQGAKQYF
cdr3_nt: TGCAGCGTTGAAGGGCAGGGGGCGAAGCAGTACTTC

d_call: NA
j_call: TRBJ1-5
v_call: TRBV2
clone_size: few
cdr3_aa: CASSETPVAHQPQHF
cdr3_nt: TGTGCCAGCAGTGAAACGCCCGTCGCCCATCAGCCCCAGCATTTT

d_call: TRBD1
j_call: TRBJ2-3
v_call: TRBV6-2/TRBV6-3
clone_size: NA
cdr3_aa: CASSPGKGAGQGTDTQYF
cdr3_nt: TGTGCCAGCAGCCCGGGGAAGGGAGCGGGACAGGGAACAGATACGCAGTATTTT

d_call: TRBD1
j_call: TRBJ1-2
v_call: TRBV27
clone_size: NA
cdr3_aa: CASSFAGGPNYGYTF
cdr3_nt: TGTGCCAGCAGTTTCGCAGGGGGCCCTAACTATGGCTACACCTTC

d_call: NA
j_call: TRBJ1-1
v_call: TRBV9
clone_size: many
cdr3_aa: CASSVGWDTEAFF
cdr3_nt: TGTGCCAGCAGCGTTGGATGGGACACTGAAGCTTTCTTT

d_call: NA
j_call: TRBJ2-2
v_call: TRBV11-1
clone_size: NA
cdr3_aa: CASSLVKDIWDTGELFF
cdr3_nt: TGTGCCAGCAGCTTAGTAAAAGACATCTGGGACACCGGGGAGCTGTTTTTT

d_call: NA
j_call: TRBJ2-2
v_call: TRBV5-1
clone_size: once
cdr3_aa: CASSWVRDGELFF
cdr3_nt: TGCGCCAGCAGCTGGGTCAGGGACGGGGAGCTGTTTTTT

d_call: NA
j_call: TRBJ2-5
v_call: TRBV2
clone_size: NA
cdr3_aa: CASSGAGAETQYF
cdr3_nt: TGTGCCAGCAGTGGGGCAGGGGCAGAGACCCAGTACTTC

d_call: NA
j_call: TRBJ2-4
v_call: TRBV28
clone_size: NA
cdr3_aa: CASSPDYVGDIQYF
cdr3_nt: TGTGCCAGCAGTCCCGATTACGTGGGAGACATTCAGTACTTC

d_call: NA
j_call: TRBJ2-1
v_call: TRBV5-1
clone_size: few
cdr3_aa: CASSMTGEGYNEQFF
cdr3_nt: TGCGCCAGCAGCATGACAGGGGAGGGGTACAATGAGCAGTTCTTC

d_call: TRBD1
j_call: TRBJ1-2
v_call: TRBV10-3
clone_size: many
cdr3_aa: CAISGGQGANGYTF
cdr3_nt: TGTGCCATCAGTGGCGGACAGGGGGCGAATGGCTACACCTTC